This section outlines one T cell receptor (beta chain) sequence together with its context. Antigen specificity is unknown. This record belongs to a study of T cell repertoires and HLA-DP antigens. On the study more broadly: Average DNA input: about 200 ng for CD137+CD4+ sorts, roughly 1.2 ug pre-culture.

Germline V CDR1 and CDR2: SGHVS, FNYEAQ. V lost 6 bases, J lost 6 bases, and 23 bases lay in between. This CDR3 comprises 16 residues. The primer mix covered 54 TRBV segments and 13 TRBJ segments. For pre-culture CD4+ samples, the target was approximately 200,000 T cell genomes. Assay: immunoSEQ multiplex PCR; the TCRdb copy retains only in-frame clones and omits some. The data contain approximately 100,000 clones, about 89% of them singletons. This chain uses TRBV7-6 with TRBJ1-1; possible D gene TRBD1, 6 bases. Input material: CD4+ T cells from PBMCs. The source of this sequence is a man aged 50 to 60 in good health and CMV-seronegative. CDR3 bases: TGTGCCAGCAGTTATGAGACCCGGACAGTTTCGTCTGAAGCTTTCTTT. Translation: CASSYETRTVSSEAFF.